This T cell receptor beta chain was sequenced for a study of CD8+CD57+ T cells in acquired aplastic anemia. General study points: The study found no significant CD8+ Simpson's diversity difference between patients and controls.

Ten or more counts support this clonotype. The target antigen is unknown. Profiling that covered TCR beta VDJ and CDR3 relied on genomic DNA as its template. TCRdb re-derived calls from the reads in MiXCR, one entry per CDR3 protein. The table lists roughly 190,000 distinct CDR3 sequences, 48% of them singletons, with 8.5% to 10% in the top ten. This CDR3 comprises 15 residues. Looked up from germline, CDR1 is DFQATT and CDR2 is SNEGSKA (reference sequence). V gave up 6 bases and J gave up 2 bases, with 19 bases separating them. Before being chosen for sequencing, patients had shown CD8+CD57+ cell expansion by flow cytometry.

The specimen was sorted CD4+, CD8+, or CD8+CD57+ T cells (not recorded which) from PBMCs. The chain combines TRBV20-1 with TRBJ1-1; unclear D gene. The sequence derives from a human donor with aplastic anemia. Here the CDR3 reads CSAPHNRAPNTEAFF. The CDR3 bases are TGCAGTGCCCCCCATAATCGGGCCCCTAACACTGAAGCTTTCTTT.